These 15 T cell receptor beta chains came from one sample sequenced in a study of shared clonotypes between healthy human individuals. Assay: immunoSEQ multiplex PCR; the TCRdb copy retains only in-frame clones and omits some. Of 1,500,000 or so clones in the sample, just under 99% were seen once. What was sequenced was naive CD4+ T cells sorted from blood. Subset denoted: CD45RA+ positively selected. All receptors derive from a young man in good health.

The chain uses TRBV5-4 and TRBJ1-1; weak D call: TRBD1 (5 bases). The V and J ends lost 2 bases and 7 bases respectively, with 12 bases between them. Germline CDR1 reads SGHNT; CDR2 reads YYREEE (reference sequence). This CDR3 is 13 amino acids long. CDR3 sequence reads: CASSFTGKDEAFF. In DNA, the CDR3 is TGTGCCAGCAGCTTCACAGGTAAAGATGAAGCTTTCTTT.

The chain couples TRBV4-1 to TRBJ1-1; D is ambiguous. Germline values: CDR1 MGHRA, CDR2 YSYEKL. The CDR3 runs 13 residues. The V and J ends lost 0 bases and 5 bases respectively, with 7 bases between them. The CDR3 sequence: CASSQDAGTEAFF. CDR3 nucleotides: TGCGCCAGCAGCCAAGATGCGGGGACTGAAGCTTTCTTT.

The chain combines TRBV13 with TRBJ2-1; 11 bases fit TRBD1. The CDR3 spans 17 residues. J lost 4 bases, V lost 5 bases, and 10 bases had no gene match. Germline lookup yields CDR1 PRHDT and CDR2 FYEKMQ (reference sequence). CDR3 loop: CASSHGFRDRGYNEQFF. DNA of the CDR3: TGTGCCAGCAGCCACGGTTTTCGGGACAGGGGGTACAATGAGCAGTTCTTC.

The gene calls are TRBV11-2 and TRBJ2-7; TRBD2 might be the D (6 bases). CDR1 and CDR2 from the germline V gene are SGHAT and FQNNGV. Between the trimmed V and J ends, which lost 5 bases and 3 bases, there was a span of 29 bases. The CDR3 length is 19 residues. The CDR3 bases are TGTGCCAGCAGCATACATCAAGGGAGCCGGAGGGCCCCTCTCTACGAGCAGTACTTC. It yields the protein CASSIHQGSRRAPLYEQYF. Full variable domain (remainder filled in from reference TRBV11-2 and TRBJ2-7): EAGVAQSPRYKIIEKRQSVAFWCNPISGHATLYWYQQILGQGPKLLIQFQNNGVVDDSQLPKDRFSAERLKGVDSTLKIQPAKLEDSAVYLCASSIHQGSRRAPLYEQYFGPGTRLTVT.

The chain is built from TRBV2 and TRBJ2-1; 7 bases fit TRBD2. With V trimmed by 7 bases and J by 7 bases, 10 bases remained unmatched. There are 14 residues in the CDR3. CDR1 and CDR2 (germline): SNHLY, FYNNEI. The CDR3 protein is CASKTGLLFNEQFF. The CDR3 coding sequence is TGTGCCAGCAAAACGGGACTACTCTTTAATGAGCAGTTCTTC.

V and J are TRBV29-1 and TRBJ2-1; no definite D call. Germline CDR1 reads SQVTM; CDR2 reads ANQGSEA. The V and J ends lost 4 bases and 1 base respectively, with 11 bases between them. CDR3 length equals 14 residues. The CDR3 DNA reads as TGCAGCGTTGCTCGTATAAGGTCCTACAATGAGCAGTTCTTC. Amino acids: CSVARIRSYNEQFF.

This chain joins TRBV27 and TRBJ2-1; 11 nucleotides align to TRBD2. Trimming removed 3 bases from V and 10 bases from J; junction bases left unmatched: 2. The CDR3 has 13 residues. CDR1 is MNHEY and CDR2 is SMNVEV in the germline V gene (reference sequence). The CDR3: CASSLTSGAEQFF. In DNA, the CDR3 is TGTGCCAGCAGTTTGACTAGCGGGGCAGAGCAGTTCTTC.

Of note for this clone: The same CDR3 also results from other DNA sequences found in this sample. The chain carries TRBV20-1 and TRBJ2-7; tentative D call: TRBD1 (6 bases). Germline loops: CDR1 DFQATT, CDR2 SNEGSKA (reference sequence). Trimming cost V 6 bases and J 2 bases, with 8 bases left between them. The CDR3 is made up of 11 amino acids. Written as DNA, the CDR3 is TGCAGTGCGAGGGACACCTACGAGCAGTACTTC. It yields the protein CSARDTYEQYF.

Turning to this clone: The sample holds other DNA sequences that translate to the same CDR3. This chain connects TRBV5-1 to TRBJ2-3; D uncertain. The germline V gene encodes CDR1 SGHRS and CDR2 YFSETQ. Trimming removed 2 bases from V and 1 base from J, with 5 bases in between. The CDR3 runs 13 residues. The CDR3 DNA follows: TGCGCCAGCAGCTTTTACGGCACAGATACGCAGTATTTT. Protein product: CASSFYGTDTQYF.

The V call is TRBV10-3, the J call TRBJ2-7; 7 bases are a match to TRBD1. Trimming took 3 bases from V and 0 from J; bases not matched to a gene: 8. This CDR3 spans 16 amino acids. Germline V gene lookup returns CDR1 ENHRY and CDR2 SYGVKD. CDR3 in DNA: TGTGCCATCAGTGACATTAATAGGGACAGCTCCTACGAGCAGTACTTC. It codes for CAISDINRDSSYEQYF.

The chain employs TRBV6-5 and TRBJ1-5, with a tentative D call TRBD1 (5 bases). This CDR3 is built from 15 residues. V lost 2 bases and J 3 bases, leaving 11 bases between the germline ends. Germline V gene sequence: CDR1 MNHEY, CDR2 SVGAGI. CDR3 protein: CASSYNGQDNQPQHF. CDR3 in DNA: TGTGCCAGCAGTTACAACGGACAAGACAATCAGCCCCAGCATTTT.

V usage is TRBV30 and J usage is TRBJ2-7; the D gene is possibly TRBD2 (6 bases). CDR1 and CDR2 from the germline V gene are GTSNPN and SVGIG (reference sequence). The CDR3 sequence is 13 residues long. The V end was cut by 0 bases, the J end by 4 bases, with 10 bases between. In DNA form, the CDR3 reads TGTGCCTGGAGTGTACGGGGGATATACGAGCAGTACTTC. Translated, it gives CAWSVRGIYEQYF.

The chain uses TRBV28 and TRBJ2-7, with TRBD2 matching over 9 bases. After removal of 5 bases from V and 2 bases from J, the junction contained 4 bases not matched to a gene. The germline V gene has CDR1 MDHEN and CDR2 SYDVKM. The CDR3 has 14 residues. DNA for the CDR3: TGTGCCAGCAGTATACTAGCGGGTGCCTACGAGCAGTACTTC. This translates into CASSILAGAYEQYF.

The J gene is TRBJ2-7, the V gene TRBV7-9; D tentatively reads TRBD1 or TRBD2 (6 bases each). The germline V gene encodes CDR1 SEHNR and CDR2 FQNEAQ (reference sequence). CDR3 length: 14 amino acids. The V gene lost 1 base and the J gene lost 4 bases, with 11 bases spanning the gap. The CDR3 DNA is TGTGCCAGCAGCTTAGACGGGGGCCGGTACGAGCAGTACTTC. It encodes CASSLDGGRYEQYF.

Turning to this clone: This sample also contains other DNA sequences that code for the same CDR3. V is TRBV5-1 and J is TRBJ1-1; D may be TRBD1 (5 bases). The CDR3 spans 13 residues. V was pared by 4 bases and J by 1 base, with 8 bases between. From germline, CDR1 is SGHRS and CDR2 YFSETQ. CDR3 amino acids: CASSRRENTEAFF. The CDR3, as DNA: TGCGCCAGCAGCCGCAGGGAGAACACTGAAGCTTTCTTT.